Presented here are 30 T cell receptor beta chains from one specimen sequenced in a study of control samples from healthy donors and cancer patients. Method: immunoSEQ multiplex PCR; TCRdb's copy keeps in-frame clones and lacks some. The table lists some 170,000 clones, over 90% of them singletons. The sample was blood. The receptors were gathered from a young woman in good health.

The V gene is TRBV2, the J gene TRBJ2-5; unclear D gene. Germline-derived CDR1 and CDR2 are SNHLY and FYNNEI. The CDR3 extends over 14 amino acids. V was clipped by 7 bases and J by 1 base, with 13 bases between them. In DNA form, the CDR3 reads TGTGCCAGCACCCTTGGTGGGATCCAAGAGACCCAGTACTTC. It specifies CASTLGGIQETQYF.

The rearrangement joins TRBV30 to TRBJ1-2; D not resolved. From germline, CDR1 is GTSNPN and CDR2 SVGIG (reference sequence). This CDR3 contains 15 residues. Trimming cost V 3 bases and J 2 bases, with 16 bases left between them. CDR3 in amino acids: CAWSGPRLRNYGYTF. CDR3 sequence (DNA): TGTGCCTGGAGCGGCCCTAGGCTTCGAAACTATGGCTACACCTTC.

The chain links TRBV25-1 to TRBJ2-7; 10 bases agree with TRBD2. This CDR3 spans 14 amino acids. J lost 4 bases, V lost 4 bases, and 4 bases had no gene match. From germline, CDR1 is MGHDK and CDR2 SYGVNS. The CDR3 DNA reads TGTGCCAGCAGTGGGGCTAGCGGGAGATACGAGCAGTACTTC. Protein sequence: CASSGASGRYEQYF.

This clone was found once. The chain couples TRBV28 to TRBJ2-7; 12 bases map to TRBD1. V dropped 3 bases and J dropped 3; count of bases not matched to a gene: 6. The V gene's germline CDR1 is MDHEN and CDR2 SYDVKM. CDR3 length: 16 amino acids. The CDR3 reads CASSFRDRGHVYEQYF. The CDR3 coding sequence is TGTGCCAGCAGTTTTAGGGACAGGGGGCATGTCTACGAGCAGTACTTC.

Only a few counts were recorded for this clone. The chain joins TRBV7-9 to TRBJ1-3; D not certain. V lost 1 base and J 0 bases, leaving 7 bases between the germline ends. Germline V gene data show CDR1 as SEHNR and CDR2 as FQNEAQ (reference sequence). This CDR3 spans 15 amino acids. CDR3 nucleotide sequence: TGTGCCAGCAGCTTAGACCATGGCTCTGGAAACACCATATATTTT. Residues: CASSLDHGSGNTIYF. The whole variable domain, filled in from reference TRBV7-9 and TRBJ1-3, reads DTGVSQNPRHKITKRGQNVTFRCDPISEHNRLYWYRQTLGQGPEFLTYFQNEAQLEKSRLLSDRFSAERPKGSFSTLEIQRTEQGDSAMYLCASSLDHGSGNTIYFGEGSWLTVV.

The chain has TRBV6-5 and TRBJ1-5; weak D call: TRBD1 (6 bases). V gave up 10 bases and J gave up 4 bases, with 17 bases separating them. The V gene's germline CDR1 is MNHEY and CDR2 SVGAGI. This CDR3 comprises 14 residues. CDR3 in amino acids: CATLGRTGNQPQHF. DNA of the CDR3: TGTGCCACCCTAGGACGTACAGGGAATCAGCCCCAGCATTTT.

This clone was counted a single time. This rearrangement joins TRBV6-5 to TRBJ2-1; TRBD2 might be the D (5 bases). The V end was cut by 6 bases, the J end by 6 bases, with 15 bases between. CDR3 size: 14 residues. In germline, CDR1 is MNHEY, CDR2 SVGAGI. CDR3 region: CASSRGTIPNEQFF. The CDR3 nucleotides read TGTGCCAGCAGCCGGGGTACGATACCCAATGAGCAGTTCTTC.

V usage is TRBV7-9 and J usage is TRBJ1-1; TRBD1 is a possible D gene (6 bases). This CDR3 has 12 residues. Germline V CDR1 and CDR2: SEHNR, FQNEAQ (reference sequence). V dropped 10 bases and J dropped 4 bases, with 13 bases sitting between them. The DNA of the CDR3 is TGTGCCACCTCGGAGGGGGTCACTGAAGCTTTCTTT. This translates into CATSEGVTEAFF.

This chain joins TRBV10-3 and TRBJ1-3; tentatively, D is TRBD1 (5 bases). Germline V gene sequence: CDR1 ENHRY, CDR2 SYGVKD. V gave up 9 bases and J gave up 4 bases, with 13 bases separating them. This CDR3 spans 13 amino acids. The CDR3 sequence: CAILQGGGNTIYF. The CDR3 region has the DNA TGTGCCATTCTCCAGGGTGGAGGAAACACCATATATTTT.

CDR3 in amino acids: CAWSTYNQPQHF. CDR3 in DNA: TGTGCCTGGAGCACCTACAATCAGCCCCAGCATTTT. This chain uses TRBV30 with TRBJ1-5; D is unresolved. Germline CDR1 reads GTSNPN; CDR2 reads SVGIG (reference sequence). The V gene lost 3 bases and the J gene lost 3 bases, with 6 bases spanning the gap. This CDR3 has 12 amino acids. Using reference TRBV30 and TRBJ1-5 for the parts outside the CDR3, the full variable domain is SQTIHQWPATLVQPVGSPLSLECTVEGTSNPNLYWYRQAAGRGLQLLFYSVGIGQISSEVPQNLSASRPQDRQFILSSKKLLLSDSGFYLCAWSTYNQPQHFGDGTRLSIL.

The chain uses TRBV7-2 and TRBJ1-3; perhaps TRBD1 as D (5 bases). V shed 1 base and J shed 0 bases, with 10 bases lying between them. The CDR3 has 16 residues. Germline V gene data show CDR1 as SGHTA and CDR2 as FQGNSA. CDR3 DNA sequence: TGTGCCAGCAGCTTAGGGGGCTCCAACTCTGGAAACACCATATATTTT. It translates to CASSLGGSNSGNTIYF.

The rearrangement links TRBV6-5 to TRBJ2-3; 9 bases are shared with TRBD2. In germline, CDR1 is MNHEY, CDR2 SVGAGI. V lost 4 bases, J lost 0 bases, and 2 bases stayed unmatched. The CDR3 has 15 residues. The CDR3 sequence is CASSSGTSSTDTQYF. The CDR3 DNA sequence: TGTGCCAGCAGTTCCGGGACTAGCAGCACAGATACGCAGTATTTT.

The chain has TRBV3-1 (or the pseudogene TRBV3-2) and TRBJ2-1; D may be TRBD1 or TRBD2 (5 bases each). Trimming took off 5 bases at V and 6 bases at J, with 20 bases between the two ends. The CDR3 totals 16 residues. Germline CDR1 and CDR2: LGHDT and YNNKEL (reference sequence). CDR3 coding DNA: TGTGCCAGCAGCGGTCGCTGGGACCTAAGTCCCAATGAGCAGTTCTTC. Encoded protein: CASSGRWDLSPNEQFF.

The V and J genes are TRBV29-1 and TRBJ2-1; 7 bases are shared with TRBD1. Trimming cost V 8 bases and J 0 bases; bases outside gene matches: 13. The CDR3 consists of 16 residues. Germline CDR1 is SQVTM and CDR2 is ANQGSEA. The CDR3 DNA reads TGCAGCTCCCCCCGTGACCGGGACAGCTCCTACAATGAGCAGTTCTTC. Its protein is CSSPRDRDSSYNEQFF.

The rearrangement links TRBV2 to TRBJ2-7, with TRBD1 matching 9 bases. CDR1 and CDR2 (germline): SNHLY, FYNNEI. V shed 6 bases, J shed 3 bases, and the junction held 6 bases outside the gene matches. The CDR3 spans 14 residues. DNA of the CDR3: TGTGCCAGCAGGCCACAGGGGGCTGGCTACGAGCAGTACTTC. Translated: CASRPQGAGYEQYF.

V and J are TRBV6-5 and TRBJ2-1; possible D gene TRBD1, 5 bases. The V gene lost 3 bases and the J gene lost 7 bases, with 10 bases spanning the gap. Germline CDR1 and CDR2: MNHEY and SVGAGI. This CDR3 comprises 13 residues. The CDR3 DNA reads TGTGCCAGCAGTTATACGAACAGGAATGAGCAGTTCTTC. Protein sequence: CASSYTNRNEQFF.

The genes are TRBV6-5 and TRBJ1-1; no firm D call. The germline V gene encodes CDR1 MNHEY and CDR2 SVGAGI. V was clipped by 7 bases and J by 5 bases, with 14 bases between them. This CDR3 has 13 amino acids. CDR3 nucleotide sequence: TGTGCCAGCACAGACCCGACGCGAACTGAAGCTTTCTTT. Protein sequence: CASTDPTRTEAFF.

This chain uses TRBV5-4 with TRBJ1-5; 7 bases are shared with TRBD1. The CDR3 is made up of 15 amino acids. Germline CDR1 and CDR2: SGHNT and YYREEE (reference sequence). The trim removed 4 bases at V and 0 bases at J, leaving 4 bases unmatched. CDR3 in amino acids: CASSAGTDSNQPQHF. The CDR3 nucleotides read TGTGCCAGCAGCGCCGGGACAGATAGCAATCAGCCCCAGCATTTT.

J is TRBJ1-6 and V is TRBV6-5, with 7 bases fitting TRBD1. Germline V gene sequence: CDR1 MNHEY, CDR2 SVGAGI. The trim removed 4 bases at V and 10 bases at J, leaving 7 bases unmatched. The CDR3 is 14 amino acids. The CDR3 here is CASSWRSGGSPLHF. CDR3 nucleotide sequence: TGTGCCAGCAGTTGGAGGTCAGGGGGGTCACCCCTCCACTTT.

In its sample, this clone was seen a few times. The V gene is TRBV6-1, the J gene TRBJ1-6; possibly TRBD1 for D (6 bases). Germline V CDR1 and CDR2: MNHNS, SASEGT. V was cut by 1 base and J by 7 bases, with 8 bases left in between. The CDR3 loop spans 14 amino acids. CDR3 in DNA: TGTGCCAGCAGTGAAGGGACAGAGAATTCACCCCTCCACTTT. Translation gives CASSEGTENSPLHF.

The rearrangement links TRBV15 to TRBJ2-1; 13 bases fit TRBD2. V lost 3 bases, J lost 8 bases, and 7 bases stayed unmatched. The CDR3 is made up of 16 amino acids. Germline V gene lookup returns CDR1 LNHNV and CDR2 YYDKDF (reference sequence). The DNA for the CDR3 is TGTGCCACCAGCAGGGCGACAGGGACTAGCGGGGATGAGCAGTTCTTC. Amino acid sequence: CATSRATGTSGDEQFF.

The rearrangement joins TRBV28 to TRBJ2-7, with D unclear. CDR1 and CDR2 from the germline V gene are MDHEN and SYDVKM. This CDR3 has 18 residues. V was trimmed by 2 bases and J by 3 bases, leaving 23 bases between them. The CDR3 here is CASSLTNTLGKNLYEQYF. CDR3 bases: TGTGCCAGCAGTTTAACTAACACTCTAGGGAAAAACCTCTACGAGCAGTACTTC.

V and J are TRBV6-6 and TRBJ1-5, with D unclear. CDR1 MNHNY and CDR2 SVGAGI come from the germline V gene (reference sequence). V shed 3 bases and J shed 0 bases, with 9 bases lying between them. The CDR3 is 15 amino acids. The CDR3 region is CASSYRPGSNQPQHF. The CDR3 DNA sequence: TGTGCCAGCAGTTATCGACCGGGTAGCAATCAGCCCCAGCATTTT.

V usage is TRBV6-5 and J usage is TRBJ2-7; TRBD1 aligns across 8 bases. Unmatched junction bases numbered 6, after V lost 0 bases and J lost 2 bases. The CDR3 extends over 16 amino acids. Germline lookup yields CDR1 MNHEY and CDR2 SVGAGI. In DNA form, the CDR3 reads TGTGCCAGCAGTTACTCGGGGACAGGCTTAACCTACGAGCAGTACTTC. Its translation is CASSYSGTGLTYEQYF.

The chain combines TRBV28 with TRBJ1-3; 7 bases line up with TRBD1. This CDR3 contains 14 residues. Per the germline V gene, CDR1 is MDHEN and CDR2 is SYDVKM. J lost 8 bases, V lost 2 bases, and 6 bases had no gene match. The CDR3 sequence: CASSLAEGAYTIYF. The CDR3 DNA follows: TGTGCCAGCAGTTTAGCTGAGGGGGCTTACACCATATATTTT.

The gene calls are TRBV4-1 and TRBJ2-3; 7 bases fit TRBD1. V lost 0 bases and J lost 5; bases outside the gene matches: 5. The length of the CDR3 is 15 residues. Per germline, CDR1 MGHRA and CDR2 YSYEKL. The CDR3 nucleotides read TGCGCCAGCAGCCAAGAACAGGGGCTTAAAGATACGCAGTATTTT. Protein product: CASSQEQGLKDTQYF.

The CDR3 coding sequence is TGTGCCAGCAGTTTATCCCCCGACCCTGGTGCCGGGGAGCTGTTTTTT. It is translated as CASSLSPDPGAGELFF. The gene calls are TRBV27 and TRBJ2-2; D is unclear. Germline V gene sequence: CDR1 MNHEY, CDR2 SMNVEV (reference sequence). V lost 0 bases, J lost 6 bases, and 14 bases lay in between. The CDR3 has 16 residues.

The count of this clone is one. This chain joins TRBV14 and TRBJ2-2, with 8 bases lining up with TRBD1. V lost 4 bases, J lost 15 bases, and 10 bases stayed unmatched. Germline CDR1 reads SGHDN; CDR2 reads FVKESK. The CDR3 has 13 amino acids. The CDR3 protein is CASSLGQGYGLFF. CDR3 nucleotide sequence: TGTGCCAGCAGCCTAGGACAGGGATACGGTTTGTTTTTT.

The rearrangement joins TRBV6-6 to TRBJ2-5; D remains ambiguous. This CDR3 is built from 11 residues. CDR1 and CDR2 (germline): MNHNY, SVGAGI (reference sequence). V gave up 2 bases and J gave up 6 bases, with 4 bases separating them. In DNA form, the CDR3 reads TGTGCCAGCAGTTACGAGAAGACCCAGTACTTC. Its translation is CASSYEKTQYF.

The gene calls are TRBV2 and TRBJ1-5; D possibly corresponds to TRBD1 (5 bases). The V and J ends lost 4 bases and 1 base respectively, with 11 bases between them. Germline V lookup: CDR1 SNHLY, CDR2 FYNNEI. The CDR3 spans 15 residues. The CDR3 region has the DNA TGTGCCAGCAGTGGGACATCCTCCAGCAATCAGCCCCAGCATTTT. Protein product: CASSGTSSSNQPQHF.